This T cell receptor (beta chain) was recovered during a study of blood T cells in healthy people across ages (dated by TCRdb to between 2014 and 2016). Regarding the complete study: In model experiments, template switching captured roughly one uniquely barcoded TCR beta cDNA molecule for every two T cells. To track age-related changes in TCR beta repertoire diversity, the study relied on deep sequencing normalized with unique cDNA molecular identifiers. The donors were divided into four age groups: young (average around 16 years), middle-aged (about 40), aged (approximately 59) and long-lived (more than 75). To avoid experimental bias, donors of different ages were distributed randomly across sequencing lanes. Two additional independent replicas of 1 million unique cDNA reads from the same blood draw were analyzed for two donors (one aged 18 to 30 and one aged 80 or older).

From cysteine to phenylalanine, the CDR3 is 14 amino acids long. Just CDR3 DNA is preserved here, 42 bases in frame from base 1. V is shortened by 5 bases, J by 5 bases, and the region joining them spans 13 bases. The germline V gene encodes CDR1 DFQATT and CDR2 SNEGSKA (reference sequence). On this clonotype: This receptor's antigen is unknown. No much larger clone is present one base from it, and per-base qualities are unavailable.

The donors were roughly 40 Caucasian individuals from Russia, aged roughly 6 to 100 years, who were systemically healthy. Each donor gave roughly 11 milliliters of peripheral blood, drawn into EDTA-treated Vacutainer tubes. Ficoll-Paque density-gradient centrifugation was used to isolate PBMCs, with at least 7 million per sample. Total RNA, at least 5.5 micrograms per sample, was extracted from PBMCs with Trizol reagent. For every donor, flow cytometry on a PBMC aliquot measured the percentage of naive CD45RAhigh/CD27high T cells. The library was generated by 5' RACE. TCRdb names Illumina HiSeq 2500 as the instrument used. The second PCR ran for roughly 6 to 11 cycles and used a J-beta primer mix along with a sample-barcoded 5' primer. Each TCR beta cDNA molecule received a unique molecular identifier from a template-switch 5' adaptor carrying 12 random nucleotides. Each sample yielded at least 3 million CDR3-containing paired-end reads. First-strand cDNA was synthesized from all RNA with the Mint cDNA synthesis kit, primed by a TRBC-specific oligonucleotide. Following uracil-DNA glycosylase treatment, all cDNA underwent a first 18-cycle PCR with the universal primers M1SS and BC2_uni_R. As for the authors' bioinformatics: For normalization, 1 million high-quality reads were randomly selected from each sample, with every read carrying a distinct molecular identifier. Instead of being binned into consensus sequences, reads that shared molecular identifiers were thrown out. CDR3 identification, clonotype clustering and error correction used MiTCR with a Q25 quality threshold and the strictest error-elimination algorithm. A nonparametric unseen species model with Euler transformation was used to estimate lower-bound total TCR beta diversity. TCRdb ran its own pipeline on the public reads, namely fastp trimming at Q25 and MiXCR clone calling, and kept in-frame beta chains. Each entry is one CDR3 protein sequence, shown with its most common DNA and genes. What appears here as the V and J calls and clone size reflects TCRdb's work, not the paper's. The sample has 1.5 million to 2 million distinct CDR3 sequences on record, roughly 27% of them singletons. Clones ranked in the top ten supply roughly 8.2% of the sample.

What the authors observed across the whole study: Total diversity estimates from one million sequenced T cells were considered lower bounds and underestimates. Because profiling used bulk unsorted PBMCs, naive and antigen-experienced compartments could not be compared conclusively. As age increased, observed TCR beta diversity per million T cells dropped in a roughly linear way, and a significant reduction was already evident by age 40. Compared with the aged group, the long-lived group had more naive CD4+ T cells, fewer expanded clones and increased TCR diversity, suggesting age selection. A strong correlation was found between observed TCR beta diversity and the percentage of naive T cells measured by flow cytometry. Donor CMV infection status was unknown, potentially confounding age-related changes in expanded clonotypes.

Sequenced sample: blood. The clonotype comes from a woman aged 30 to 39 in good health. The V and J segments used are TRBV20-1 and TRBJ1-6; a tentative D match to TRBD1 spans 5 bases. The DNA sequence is TGCAGTGCTGCCCTGACCAGGGATAATTCACCCCTCCACTTT. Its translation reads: CSAALTRDNSPLHF.